This TCR beta chain is from a study of CD8+ T cells in alopecia areata. Regarding this clone: Its antigen is currently unknown.

Study conclusions and caveats: Sequencing of scalp samples also captures resident alphabeta T cells of normal skin. Patients displayed less clarity in TCR sharing than mice, a finding possibly related to HLA.

Sequencing used cDNA as its template, made by extracting RNA and reverse transcribing it. Libraries were prepared by immunoSEQ multiplex PCR; TCRdb keeps only in-frame clonotypes and omits some of them. The sample yields about 190,000 clones, 50% to 70% seen once. Per the germline V gene, CDR1 is MGHDK and CDR2 is SYGVNS. The CDR3 consists of 13 residues. V was clipped by 5 bases and J by 6 bases, with 10 bases between them. Regarding treatment: oral pan-JAK inhibitor, 5-10 mg twice daily. Both peripheral blood and punch biopsies of lesional scalp skin were obtained from patients who had alopecia areata.

The chain combines TRBV25-1 with TRBJ1-4; maybe TRBD1 (5 bases). The clonotype originates from a human donor with alopecia areata. The source material was CD4+ T cells sorted from blood, sampled around week 50, from a patient treated with tofacitinib. This CDR3 reads CASSTGRDEKLFF. The CDR3 DNA is TGTGCCAGCAGTACCGGCAGGGATGAAAAACTGTTTTTT.